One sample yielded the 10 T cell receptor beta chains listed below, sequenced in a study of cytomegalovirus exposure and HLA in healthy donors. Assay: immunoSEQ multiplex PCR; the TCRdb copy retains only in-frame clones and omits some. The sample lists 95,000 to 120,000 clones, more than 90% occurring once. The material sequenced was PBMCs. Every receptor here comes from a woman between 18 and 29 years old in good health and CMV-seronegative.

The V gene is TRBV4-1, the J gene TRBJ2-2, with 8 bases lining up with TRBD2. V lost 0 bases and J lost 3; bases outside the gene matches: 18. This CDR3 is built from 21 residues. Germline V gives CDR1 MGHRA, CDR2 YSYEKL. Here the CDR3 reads CASSQDYPRASGLRYTGELFF. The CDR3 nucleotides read TGCGCCAGCAGCCAAGATTATCCTAGGGCTAGCGGGTTAAGGTACACCGGGGAGCTGTTTTTT.

The CDR3 DNA reads TGTGCCAGCTCCTCTCCAGGGATGGTTAATGAAAAACTGTTTTTT. Residues: CASSSPGMVNEKLFF. The chain carries TRBV25-1 and TRBJ1-4, with a possible D match to TRBD1 (5 bases). The V gene lost 8 bases and the J gene lost 4 bases, with 17 bases spanning the gap. This CDR3 region has 15 residues. Germline CDR1 reads MGHDK; CDR2 reads SYGVNS.

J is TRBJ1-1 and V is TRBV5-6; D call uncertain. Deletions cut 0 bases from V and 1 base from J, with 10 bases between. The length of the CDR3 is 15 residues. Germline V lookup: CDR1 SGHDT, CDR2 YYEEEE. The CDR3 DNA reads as TGTGCCAGCAGCTTGGTAAGCATCCCGAACACTGAAGCTTTCTTT. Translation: CASSLVSIPNTEAFF.

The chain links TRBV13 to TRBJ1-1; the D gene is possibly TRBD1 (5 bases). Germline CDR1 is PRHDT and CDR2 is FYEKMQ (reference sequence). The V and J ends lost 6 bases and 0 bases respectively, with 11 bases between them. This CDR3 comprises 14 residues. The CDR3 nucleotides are TGTGCCAGCAGTTCTCCGACAGTGAACACTGAAGCTTTCTTT. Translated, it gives CASSSPTVNTEAFF.

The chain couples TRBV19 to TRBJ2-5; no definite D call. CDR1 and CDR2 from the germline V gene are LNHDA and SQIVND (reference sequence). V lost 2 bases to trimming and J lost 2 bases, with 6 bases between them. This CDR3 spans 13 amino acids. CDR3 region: CASSIQTQETQYF. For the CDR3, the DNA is TGTGCCAGTAGTATACAGACTCAAGAGACCCAGTACTTC.

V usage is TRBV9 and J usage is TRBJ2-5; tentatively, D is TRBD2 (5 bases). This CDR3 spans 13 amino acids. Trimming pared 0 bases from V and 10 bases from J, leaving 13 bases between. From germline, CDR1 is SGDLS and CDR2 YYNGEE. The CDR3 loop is CASSVGGNSRQYF. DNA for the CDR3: TGTGCCAGCAGCGTAGGAGGGAATTCCCGCCAGTACTTC.

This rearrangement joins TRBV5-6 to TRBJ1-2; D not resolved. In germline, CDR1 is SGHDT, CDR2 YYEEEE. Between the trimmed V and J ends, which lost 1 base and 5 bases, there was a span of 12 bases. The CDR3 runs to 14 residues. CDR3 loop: CASSLLGAEYGYTF. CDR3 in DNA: TGTGCCAGCAGCTTGCTTGGTGCCGAGTATGGCTACACCTTC.

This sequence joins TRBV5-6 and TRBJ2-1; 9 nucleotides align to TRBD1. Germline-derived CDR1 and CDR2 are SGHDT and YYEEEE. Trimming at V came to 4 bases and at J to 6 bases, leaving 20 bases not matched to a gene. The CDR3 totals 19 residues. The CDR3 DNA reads TGTGCCAGCAGCATTTTCCGAGGCCGGGACAGGGAGGAGGGCAATGAGCAGTTCTTC. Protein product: CASSIFRGRDREEGNEQFF. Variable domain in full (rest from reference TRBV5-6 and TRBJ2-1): DAGVTQSPTHLIKTRGQQVTLRCSPKSGHDTVSWYQQALGQGPQFIFQYYEEEERQRGNFPDRFSGHQFPNYSSELNVNALLLGDSALYLCASSIFRGRDREEGNEQFFGPGTRLTVL.

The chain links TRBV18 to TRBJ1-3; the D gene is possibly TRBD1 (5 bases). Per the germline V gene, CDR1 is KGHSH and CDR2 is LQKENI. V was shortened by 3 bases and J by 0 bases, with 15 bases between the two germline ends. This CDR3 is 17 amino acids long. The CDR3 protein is CASSPTPAGPSGNTIYF. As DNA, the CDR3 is TGTGCCAGCTCACCCACTCCGGCAGGGCCCTCTGGAAACACCATATATTTT.

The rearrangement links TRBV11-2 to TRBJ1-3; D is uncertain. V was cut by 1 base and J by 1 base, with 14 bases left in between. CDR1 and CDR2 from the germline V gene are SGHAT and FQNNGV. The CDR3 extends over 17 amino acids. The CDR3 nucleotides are TGTGCCAGCAGCTTAGGAGGATTCACAAATTCTGGAAACACCATATATTTT. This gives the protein CASSLGGFTNSGNTIYF.